The source of this TCR beta chain is a study of post-analysis software for immune sequencing data. Study information: As for disease course, relapsing-remitting, secondary progressive and progressive-relapsing multiple sclerosis were all included. Study outcomes and limitations: Controls' normalized Chao1 diversity significantly exceeded that of multiple sclerosis patients.

As to this clonotype: Its antigen is not identified.

Researchers reported that TCR beta cDNA libraries carried unique molecular identifiers. TCRdb recomputed calls from the PCR reads with MiXCR, one row per CDR3 protein. The sample includes more than 450,000 distinct CDR3 sequences, 34% of them seen just once. This TCR came from a girl between 2 and 17 years old with multiple sclerosis. Sequenced: blood.

This CDR3 reads CSARPPGPMNTEAFF. The CDR3 region has the DNA TGCAGTGCTAGACCGCCGGGACCCATGAACACTGAAGCTTTCTTT. The chain is built from TRBV20-1 and TRBJ1-1, with a possible D match to TRBD1 (5 bases). The germline V and J ends were trimmed by 2 bases and 0 bases, with 13 bases remaining between them. Germline CDR1 is DFQATT and CDR2 is SNEGSKA (reference sequence). This CDR3 contains 15 residues.